Shown below are 17 T cell receptor beta chains from a single sample sequenced in a study of blood T cell repertoires in COVID-19. Only in-frame clones appear in the TCRdb table, and some are missing; sequencing was by immunoSEQ multiplex PCR. The table records just over 75,000 clones, 84% of them present only once. The sequencing input was peripheral blood. The receptors come from a man aged 45-65 years with acute or convalescent COVID-19.

The chain is built from TRBV7-2 and TRBJ2-1; D perhaps matches TRBD2 (5 bases). From germline, CDR1 is SGHTA and CDR2 FQGNSA. CDR3 size: 16 residues. V was trimmed by 5 bases and J by 0 bases, leaving 14 bases between them. As DNA, the CDR3 is TGTGCCAGCAGCCCGTCTAGCATTCGCTCCTACAATGAGCAGTTCTTC. Protein: CASSPSSIRSYNEQFF.

The chain couples TRBV6-5 to TRBJ2-1, with 8 bases identical to TRBD2. CDR3 length: 15 amino acids. The trim removed 0 bases at V and 10 bases at J, leaving 8 bases unmatched. Germline CDR1 is MNHEY and CDR2 is SVGAGI. The CDR3 protein is CASSYSASGQGEQFF. The CDR3 bases are TGTGCCAGCAGTTACTCGGCTAGCGGGCAAGGCGAGCAGTTCTTC.

The chain joins TRBV6-5 to TRBJ1-1; D is unresolved. CDR3 size: 13 residues. Germline-derived CDR1 and CDR2 are MNHEY and SVGAGI. Deletions cut 6 bases from V and 10 bases from J, with 18 bases between. The CDR3 DNA reads TGTGCCAGCAGATCCAGGAATCTGTATGTAGCTTTCTTT. It specifies CASRSRNLYVAFF.

The chain uses TRBV2 and TRBJ2-5; 7 nucleotides match TRBD2. The V gene's germline CDR1 is SNHLY and CDR2 FYNNEI. The CDR3 length is 16 residues. The junction had 15 bases not matched to a gene; V was cut back by 6 bases and J by 5 bases. CDR3 sequence (DNA): TGTGCCAGCAGGAGAACGGGAGGCGGCTTGGGTGAGACCCAGTACTTC. Encoded protein: CASRRTGGGLGETQYF.

The chain uses TRBV11-3 and TRBJ2-2; TRBD1 matches 9 bases. The CDR3 is 18 amino acids. Germline lookup yields CDR1 SGHNT and CDR2 YENEEA. J gave up 7 bases and V 5 bases, and 17 bases lay outside the gene matches. The CDR3 coding sequence is TGTGCCAGCAGCCCAGCTCGGTGGGGGACAGGGTCAATCGGGGAGCTGTTTTTT. This gives the protein CASSPARWGTGSIGELFF. Full variable domain (remainder filled in from reference TRBV11-3 and TRBJ2-2): EAGVVQSPRYKIIEKKQPVAFWCNPISGHNTLYWYLQNLGQGPELLIRYENEEAVDDSQLPKDRFSAERLKGVDSTLKIQPAELGDSAVYLCASSPARWGTGSIGELFFGEGSRLTVL.

This clone appeared once. The rearrangement joins TRBV28 to TRBJ1-4; tentative D call: TRBD1 (6 bases). The CDR3 has 17 residues. Germline V CDR1 and CDR2: MDHEN, SYDVKM. Trimming pared 5 bases from V and 4 bases from J, leaving 20 bases between. CDR3 sequence reads: CASSDPIDRTYNEKLFF. CDR3 nucleotide sequence: TGTGCCAGCAGTGACCCCATCGACAGGACATATAATGAAAAACTGTTTTTT.

CDR3 residues: CASSLARQGGETQYF. For the CDR3, the DNA is TGTGCCAGCAGCTTAGCCAGACAGGGTGGGGAGACCCAGTACTTC. This chain uses TRBV7-2 with TRBJ2-5, with TRBD1 identical over 7 bases. J lost 5 bases, V lost 0 bases, and 6 bases had no gene match. CDR3 length equals 15 residues. Germline V gene lookup returns CDR1 SGHTA and CDR2 FQGNSA. The full variable domain, completed using reference TRBV7-2 and TRBJ2-5, is GAGVSQSPSNKVTEKGKDVELRCDPISGHTALYWYRQSLGQGLEFLIYFQGNSAPDKSGLPSDRFSAERTGGSVSTLTIQRTQQEDSAVYLCASSLARQGGETQYFGPGTRLLVL.

The rearrangement joins TRBV11-3 to TRBJ2-3; D ambiguous. Germline CDR1 is SGHNT and CDR2 is YENEEA. This CDR3 is built from 15 residues. V dropped 5 bases and J dropped 0 bases, with 12 bases sitting between them. The CDR3 DNA reads TGTGCCAGCAGCCTTACTACCTTTAGCACAGATACGCAGTATTTT. This sequence encodes CASSLTTFSTDTQYF.

V and J are TRBV5-1 and TRBJ2-6, with D perhaps matching TRBD1 (6 bases). V lost 3 bases to trimming and J lost 4 bases, with 23 bases between them. Per the germline V gene, CDR1 is SGHRS and CDR2 is YFSETQ. The CDR3 spans 19 residues. CDR3: CASSYRSGTPMSGANVLTF. The CDR3, as DNA: TGCGCCAGCAGCTACCGCTCCGGGACACCAATGTCCGGGGCCAACGTCCTGACTTTC.

This clone turned up a few times. The V call is TRBV4-1, the J call TRBJ1-3, with a possible D match to TRBD1 (5 bases). The CDR3 extends over 18 amino acids. The ends were cut back, 0 bases at V and 0 bases at J, with 15 bases in the middle. Germline loops: CDR1 MGHRA, CDR2 YSYEKL. The CDR3 region is CASSQDSGLSSSGNTIYF. CDR3 DNA: TGCGCCAGCAGCCAAGATTCGGGACTGTCAAGCTCTGGAAACACCATATATTTT.

This clone was counted once. The chain has TRBV28 and TRBJ2-3, with TRBD2 matching over 11 bases. Trimming took 2 bases from V and 0 from J; bases not matched to a gene: 4. Germline V gene lookup returns CDR1 MDHEN and CDR2 SYDVKM. This CDR3 comprises 17 residues. CDR3 region: CASSLTRTSGSTDTQYF. CDR3 DNA sequence: TGTGCCAGCAGTTTAACCCGGACTAGCGGGAGCACAGATACGCAGTATTTT.

The chain links TRBV19 to TRBJ2-7; a weak D match, TRBD1 (6 bases). The CDR3 is 13 residues long. Between the trimmed V and J ends, which lost 6 bases and 3 bases, there was a span of 12 bases. Germline V gene sequence: CDR1 LNHDA, CDR2 SQIVND (reference sequence). DNA for the CDR3: TGTGCCAGTAGCGTGGACAGATTCTACGAGCAGTACTTC. Amino acid sequence: CASSVDRFYEQYF.

This chain joins TRBV6-2 or TRBV6-3 and TRBJ2-1, with 7 bases that match TRBD2. V shed 2 bases, J shed 7 bases, and the junction held 2 bases outside the gene matches. Germline V gives CDR1 MNHEY, CDR2 SVGEGT. The CDR3 runs to 13 residues. CDR3 nucleotides: TGTGCCAGCAGTTACATTAGCGGGAATGAGCAGTTCTTC. Translation gives CASSYISGNEQFF.

The rearrangement joins TRBV7-2 to TRBJ1-5; perhaps TRBD1 as D (6 bases). Per the germline V gene, CDR1 is SGHTA and CDR2 is FQGNSA. The V and J ends lost 4 bases and 1 base respectively, with 8 bases between them. The CDR3 has 14 residues. CDR3 amino acids: CASSSGTSNQPQHF. CDR3 nucleotide sequence: TGTGCCAGCAGCTCCGGGACAAGCAATCAGCCCCAGCATTTT.

The V gene is TRBV11-3, the J gene TRBJ1-4; 8 bases map to TRBD1. CDR1 and CDR2 (germline): SGHNT, YENEEA. The CDR3 runs 15 residues. V gave up 5 bases and J gave up 5 bases; unmatched junction bases: 7. Here the CDR3 DNA reads TGTGCCAGCAGCCCAAGGACAGGGTCGAATGAAAAACTGTTTTTT. Translated, it gives CASSPRTGSNEKLFF.

This chain uses TRBV5-1 with TRBJ2-3; D possibly corresponds to TRBD1 (6 bases). V was trimmed by 0 bases and J by 2 bases, leaving 10 bases between them. The CDR3 is made up of 15 amino acids. Germline CDR1 and CDR2: SGHRS and YFSETQ. Written as DNA, the CDR3 is TGCGCCAGCAGCTTGGGTGGGGGCTACACAGATACGCAGTATTTT. Translating gives CASSLGGGYTDTQYF.

The rearrangement uses TRBV14 and TRBJ1-1; unclear D gene. V gave up 5 bases and J gave up 0 bases, with 10 bases separating them. Looked up from germline, CDR1 is SGHDN and CDR2 is FVKESK. The CDR3 spans 14 residues. The CDR3: CASSSDTVNTEAFF. In DNA form, the CDR3 reads TGTGCCAGCAGCTCCGACACGGTGAACACTGAAGCTTTCTTT.